One T cell receptor beta chain is described in this entry. In this sample, this clonotype turned up many times. This clone's antigen is unknown. Per-base quality was not reported, and no clone a single base away is much larger than it. Stable Graves' hyperthyroidism was defined as no progression to ophthalmopathy during 18 months of follow-up. The hyperthyroidism patients were between 18 and 65 years old and newly diagnosed, with a disease duration of less than 2 months. Any patient with an uncontrolled infection, another autoimmune disease, pregnancy or lactation was excluded. Diagnoses were established on the basis of clinical symptoms, serum thyroxine and TRAb, thyroid ultrasound, and orbital computed tomography. PBMCs were separated from under 11 ml of fresh peripheral blood using Ficoll-Paque density gradient centrifugation. Total RNA was extracted with Trizol reagent, and quality was checked on an Agilent 2100 Bioanalyzer.

Amplification of TCR beta CDR3 regions was carried out from RNA transcripts. The first round of RT-PCR for the TCR CDR3 was performed with the HTBI primer set and the Qiagen OneStep RT-PCR kit. Libraries were constructed in a second round of multiplex PCR, after which size selection and purification were carried out. Paired-end sequencing of the libraries was performed with 100 bp reads on an Illumina HiSeq2000. The original pipeline was this. Raw data were processed with SOAPnuke, discarding reads with adapters, uncalled bases, mean Phred below 15, or no exact constant-primer or identifier match. COPE v1.2.5 was used to merge high-quality paired reads, and clonotypes were defined as unique nucleotide sequences. MiTCR v1.1 was used to align the clonotypes against IMGT TRBV, TRBD and TRBJ reference segments. Only V-J combinations with frequency above 0.0001, covering 99.2% of repertoires, were analysed. A TCS score was defined as the ratio of F50 (clonal expansion) to E x V (chaos), with BLOSUM62-based TCRdist applied between CDR3 peptides within each V-J. Welch's t-statistics and random forest reduced 500 to 650 V-J features to 13, which were used in a naive Bayes classifier (R e1071). The public reads were reprocessed in TCRdb via fastp at Q25 and MiXCR, keeping in-frame beta chains. Identical CDR3 proteins give one entry, which carries the most common genes and DNA. It is TCRdb's table, rather than the study itself, that gives the V and J calls and clone size. In this sample the table shows 600,000 to 900,000 distinct CDR3 sequences, about 15% of which occur a single time. The ten largest clones represent approximately 8.4% of the sample.

The data are from a study of T cells in Graves' hyperthyroidism and ophthalmopathy (dated by TCRdb to about 2019). General notes on the study: Peripheral blood samples were taken at the time of initial diagnosis, prior to any treatment. After sampling, hyperthyroidism patients received methimazole starting at 30 mg daily, and ophthalmopathy patients received high-dose intravenous methylprednisolone. The roughly 100 discovery patients were randomly divided into training and test sets at a 7:3 ratio. A discovery cohort of around 100 patients, approximately 44 with Graves' ophthalmopathy and approximately 55 with stable Graves' hyperthyroidism, was used to find distinguishing TCR V-J signatures. In addition, the study compared T-cell repertoires in thyroid tissue and in blood from six Graves' hyperthyroidism patients. An independent validation cohort of under 20 hyperthyroidism patients and approximately 16 patients who later progressed to ophthalmopathy tested prospective prediction of ophthalmopathy. According to the paper, TCR Vbeta CDR3 sequencing was carried out on roughly 130 peripheral blood samples, which came from under 50 ophthalmopathy, under 80 hyperthyroidism and roughly 17 progressor patients. Overall results and qualifications from the work: In validation, progression to ophthalmopathy was predicted by the model with nearly 71% sensitivity and just over 72% specificity, a median of 6.5 months before onset. Most expanded thyroid clonotypes (frequency above 0.001) were also detected in blood, suggesting blood repertoires may reflect thyroid immune responses. In cross-validation, a model built on a 13 V-J signature told ophthalmopathy apart from stable hyperthyroidism with 87.88% sensitivity and approximately 81% specificity, and in testing the same model reached 80%/75%. No statistical method was used to set the sample size in advance, and investigators knew the group allocation.

The junction shows trimming of 3 bases on V and 5 bases on J, plus 12 bases between the germline ends. Per the germline V gene, SGHRS is the CDR1 and YFSETQ is the CDR2. The CDR3 covers 13 residues, taking in both the cysteine and the phenylalanine. Kept here is only the CDR3 DNA, which spans 39 bases and is read in frame from base 1. The V gene is TRBV5-1 and the J gene is TRBJ2-7; the best D guess is TRBD2, with 6 bases matching. The sequence was obtained from a man between 18 and 29 years old with Graves' hyperthyroidism. Material for sequencing was blood. Here the CDR3 is given as CASSWAGKDEQYF. The sequenced DNA is TGCGCCAGCAGCTGGGCGGGGAAGGACGAGCAGTACTTC.